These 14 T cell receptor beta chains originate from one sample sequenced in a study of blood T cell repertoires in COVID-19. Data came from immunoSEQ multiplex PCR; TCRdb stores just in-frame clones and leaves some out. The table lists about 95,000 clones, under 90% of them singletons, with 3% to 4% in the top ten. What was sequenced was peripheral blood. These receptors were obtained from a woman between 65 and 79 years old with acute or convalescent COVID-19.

As DNA, the CDR3 is TGTGCCAGCAACCTATTCTCGACAGGGCGGAATGAGCAGTTCTTC. Translating gives CASNLFSTGRNEQFF. The genes are TRBV28 and TRBJ2-1; TRBD1 aligns across 7 bases. This CDR3 region has 15 residues. CDR1 is MDHEN, CDR2 SYDVKM, per germline. Trimming at V came to 7 bases and at J to 7 bases, leaving 13 bases not matched to a gene.

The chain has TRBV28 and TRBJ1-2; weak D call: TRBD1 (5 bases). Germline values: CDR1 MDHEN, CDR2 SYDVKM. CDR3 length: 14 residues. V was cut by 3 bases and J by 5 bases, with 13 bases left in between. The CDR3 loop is CASSFPGVRYGYTF. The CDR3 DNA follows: TGTGCCAGCAGTTTTCCGGGGGTTAGGTATGGCTACACCTTC.

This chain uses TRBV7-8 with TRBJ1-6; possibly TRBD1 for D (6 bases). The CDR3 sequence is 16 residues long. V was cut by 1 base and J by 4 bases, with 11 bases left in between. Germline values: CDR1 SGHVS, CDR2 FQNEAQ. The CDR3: CASSLVGTSYNSPLHF. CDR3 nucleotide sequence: TGTGCCAGCAGCTTAGTCGGGACATCTTATAATTCACCCCTCCACTTT.

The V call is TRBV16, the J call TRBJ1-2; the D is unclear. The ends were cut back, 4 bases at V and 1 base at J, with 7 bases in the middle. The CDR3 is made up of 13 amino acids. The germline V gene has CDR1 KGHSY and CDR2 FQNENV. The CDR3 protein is CASSRDNNYGYTF. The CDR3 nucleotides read TGTGCCAGCAGCCGAGACAATAACTATGGCTACACCTTC.

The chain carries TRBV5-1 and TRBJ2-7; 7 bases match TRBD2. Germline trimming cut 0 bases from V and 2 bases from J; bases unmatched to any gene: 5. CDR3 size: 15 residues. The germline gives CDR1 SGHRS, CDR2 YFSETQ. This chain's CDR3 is CASSLEGGRAYEQYF. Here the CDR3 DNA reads TGCGCCAGCAGCTTGGAAGGTGGGAGGGCCTACGAGCAGTACTTC.

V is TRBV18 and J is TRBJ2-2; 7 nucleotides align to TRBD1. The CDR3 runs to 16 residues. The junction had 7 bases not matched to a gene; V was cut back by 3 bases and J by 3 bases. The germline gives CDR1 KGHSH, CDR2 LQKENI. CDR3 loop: CASSPRRQGDTGELFF. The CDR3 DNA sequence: TGTGCCAGCTCACCGCGACGACAGGGCGACACCGGGGAGCTGTTTTTT.

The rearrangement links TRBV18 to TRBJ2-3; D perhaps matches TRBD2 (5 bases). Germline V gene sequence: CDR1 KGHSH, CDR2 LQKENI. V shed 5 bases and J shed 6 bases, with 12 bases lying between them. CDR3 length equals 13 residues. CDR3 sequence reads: CASSLERADTQYF. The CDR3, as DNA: TGTGCCAGCTCATTAGAGAGGGCGGATACGCAGTATTTT.

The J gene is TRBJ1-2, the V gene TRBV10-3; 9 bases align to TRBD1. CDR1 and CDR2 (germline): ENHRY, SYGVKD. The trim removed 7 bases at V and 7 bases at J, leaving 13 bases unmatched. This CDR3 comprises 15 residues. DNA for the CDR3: TGTGCCATCACCCTGATGCCCGGGACAGGGCTTGGCTACACCTTC. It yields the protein CAITLMPGTGLGYTF.

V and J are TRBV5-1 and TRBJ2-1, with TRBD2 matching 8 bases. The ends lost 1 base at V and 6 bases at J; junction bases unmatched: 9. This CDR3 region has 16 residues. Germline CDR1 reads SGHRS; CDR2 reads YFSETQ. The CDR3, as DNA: TGCGCCAGCAGCTTGTTAAGCGGGAGCTTGGGCAATGAGCAGTTCTTC. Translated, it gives CASSLLSGSLGNEQFF.

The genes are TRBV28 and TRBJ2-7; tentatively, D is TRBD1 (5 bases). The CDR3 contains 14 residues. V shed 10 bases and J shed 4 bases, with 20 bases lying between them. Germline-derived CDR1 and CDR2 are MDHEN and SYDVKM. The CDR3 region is CATSWGRFSYEQYF. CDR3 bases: TGTGCCACTTCGTGGGGCCGATTTTCTTACGAGCAGTACTTC. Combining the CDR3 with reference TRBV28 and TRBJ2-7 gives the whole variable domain DVKVTQSSRYLVKRTGEKVFLECVQDMDHENMFWYRQDPGLGLRLIYFSYDVKMKEKGDIPEGYSVSREKKERFSLILESASTNQTSMYLCATSWGRFSYEQYFGPGTRLTVT.

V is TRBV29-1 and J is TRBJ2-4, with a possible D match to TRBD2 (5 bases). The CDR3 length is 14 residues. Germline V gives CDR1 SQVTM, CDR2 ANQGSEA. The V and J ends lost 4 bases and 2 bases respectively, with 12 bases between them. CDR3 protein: CSVVVGGSKNIQYF. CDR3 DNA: TGCAGCGTTGTCGTCGGCGGGTCCAAAAACATTCAGTACTTC.

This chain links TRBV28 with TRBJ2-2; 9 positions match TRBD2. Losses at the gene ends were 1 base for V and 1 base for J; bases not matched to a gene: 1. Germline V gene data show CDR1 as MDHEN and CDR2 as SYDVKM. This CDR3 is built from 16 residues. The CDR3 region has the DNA TGTGCCAGCAGTTTATTGACTAGCGGGAACACCGGGGAGCTGTTTTTT. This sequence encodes CASSLLTSGNTGELFF.

In nucleotides, the CDR3 is TGTGCCACCAGTATGATGGATGGACAGGCTAACTATGGCTACACCTTC. Translating it yields CATSMMDGQANYGYTF. The chain uses TRBV19 and TRBJ1-2; 7 bases fit TRBD1. CDR1 and CDR2 (germline): LNHDA, SQIVND (reference sequence). This CDR3 region has 16 residues. Trimming removed 10 bases from V and 0 bases from J; junction bases left unmatched: 14. The whole variable domain, remainder taken from reference TRBV19 and TRBJ1-2, is DGGITQSPKYLFRKEGQNVTLSCEQNLNHDAMYWYRQDPGQGLRLIYYSQIVNDFQKGDIAEGYSVSREKKESFPLTVTSAQKNPTAFYLCATSMMDGQANYGYTFGSGTRLTVV.

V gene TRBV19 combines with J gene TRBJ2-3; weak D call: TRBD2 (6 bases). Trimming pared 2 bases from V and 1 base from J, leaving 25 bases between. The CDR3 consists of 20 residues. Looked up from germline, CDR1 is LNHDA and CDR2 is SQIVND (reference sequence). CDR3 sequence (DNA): TGTGCCAGTAGTATATGGTTTTGGGGAGGCCCGGGACTTGGCACAGATACGCAGTATTTT. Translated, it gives CASSIWFWGGPGLGTDTQYF.